Listed below are T cell receptor beta chains from one sample, sequenced in a study of shared clonotypes between healthy human individuals. TCRdb keeps only in-frame clones here, not all; method: immunoSEQ multiplex PCR. This table has some 2,100,000 clones, under 95% appearing once. The specimen was naive CD8+ T cells from PBMCs. All receptors come from a man aged 18-30 years in good health. Some clones in this sample may be carry-over from other donors' samples. Each CDR3 is given without its conserved first and last residue. Each record gives: V gene, D gene, J gene, CDR3 protein. The D gene is left open where the match is weak.

>TRBV19|TRBD1|TRBJ1-1
ASSIVGTVNTEAF
>TRBV6-6|TRBD1|TRBJ2-7
ASSSGTGIYEQY
>TRBV2|NA|TRBJ2-4
ASSDRDGGNIQY
>TRBV11-2|NA|TRBJ1-1
ASSLVYLSRLNTEAF
>TRBV9|NA|TRBJ1-1
ASSPRLGGIADTEAF
>TRBV11-2|TRBD2|TRBJ2-3
ASRGAGLIMDTQY
>TRBV2|NA|TRBJ1-5
ASSITEGSQPQH
>TRBV27|TRBD2|TRBJ2-7
ASSLRASGSYEQY
>TRBV21-1|NA|TRBJ2-5
ASSEQAGVETQY
>TRBV14|TRBD2|TRBJ2-1
ASSQDRTSGYNEQF
>TRBV28|TRBD1|TRBJ2-5
ASSSQPGGAETQY
>TRBV19|TRBD2|TRBJ2-1
ASLGTSGTNEQF
>TRBV2|NA|TRBJ1-2
ASSEAFGGPRGYT
>TRBV4-3|TRBD1|TRBJ2-7
ASSQDPAGTGYEQY
>TRBV18|TRBD2|TRBJ2-3
ASSPPRLAGVSDTQY
>TRBV29-1|TRBD1|TRBJ2-7
SVETDRQVYEQY
>TRBV6-1|TRBD1|TRBJ2-3
ASLRAGTGTDTQY
>TRBV28|NA|TRBJ2-7
ASRPDGTYEQY
>TRBV7-6|NA|TRBJ2-7
ASSLGTGRAYEQY
>TRBV5-6|NA|TRBJ2-7
ASTWGGRSYEQY
>TRBV5-5|NA|TRBJ2-7
ASSLGAEYEQY
>TRBV7-6|NA|TRBJ2-2
ASSSRKREGGELF
>TRBV20-1|NA|TRBJ2-7
SGVVYEY
>TRBV28|NA|TRBJ2-2
ASSLTVLRSPASVAGELF
>TRBV7-9|TRBD1|TRBJ2-4
ASSYGTGGDIQY
>TRBV11-2|NA|TRBJ1-1
ASSLFNLAGTTEAF
>TRBV27|TRBD1|TRBJ1-1
ASSLSKGAHTEAF
>TRBV7-8|TRBD1|TRBJ2-5
ASSPTGGWETQY
>TRBV4-3|NA|TRBJ2-3
ASSQGPRLVKDTQY
>TRBV5-3|NA|TRBJ2-6
ARSLVFDSSGANVLT
>TRBV7-9|NA|TRBJ2-5
ASSSRTYQETQY
>TRBV4-2|NA|TRBJ2-7
ASSHQVGQPLSYEQY
>TRBV19|NA|TRBJ2-5
ASSWTAGRQETQY
>TRBV2|TRBD2|TRBJ2-1
ASRPLAGGGNEQF
>TRBV19|NA|TRBJ2-5
ASSPLGQRDQETQY
>TRBV6-5|NA|TRBJ1-1
ASTPGRSNTEAF
>TRBV2|NA|TRBJ2-7
ASRTNLAYEQY
>TRBV7-9|NA|TRBJ2-5
ASAWGETQY
>TRBV19|TRBD2|TRBJ2-1
ASINLAGGPYEQF
>TRBV19|NA|TRBJ1-4
ASSKNRARQEKLF
>TRBV11-3|TRBD2|TRBJ2-3
ASSLGGSFADTQY
>TRBV4-3|TRBD2|TRBJ2-7
ASSQVAGGIGHEQY
>TRBV27|TRBD1|TRBJ2-5
ASSGYTGAQETQY
>TRBV27|NA|TRBJ2-1
ASSFSFGEQF
>TRBV27|NA|TRBJ1-1
ASSLWGGNTEAF
>TRBV11-1|TRBD1|TRBJ2-2
ASSLMGQGDGELF
>TRBV4-3|NA|TRBJ1-2
ASSQEGGRSVYGYT
>TRBV6-1|TRBD1|TRBJ2-7
ASSEWTGSSYEQY
>TRBV7-3|TRBD2|TRBJ2-2
ASSSSGRTNTGELF
>TRBV13|NA|TRBJ2-5
ASRQGQETQY
>TRBV6-6|NA|TRBJ1-5
ASSYSGKVY
>TRBV4-3|NA|TRBJ1-1
ASSHGVLGTEAF
>TRBV4-1|NA|TRBJ1-2
ASSHHGAGSNYGYT
>TRBV4-1|NA|TRBJ2-1
ASSQDHTHRDEQF